This paragraph covers one TCR beta chain sequence. At one end the junction does not follow the germline gene, possibly because of a read error. CDR1 is MDHEN and CDR2 is SYDVKM in the germline V gene. The CDR3 runs 14 residues. The sample belongs to a study of blood T cell repertoires in COVID-19. Turning to the study itself: COVID-19 samples collected from the United States, Italy and Spain covered acute and convalescent phases.

As processed by the authors: Estimated nucleated cell counts came from reference gene primer amplification. Clones were read by immunoSEQ multiplex PCR, and TCRdb kept only the in-frame ones, dropping some. V and J calls and clone size are given by that table; D and trimming were obtained from the DNA. The table includes 300,000 to 400,000 clones, 89% detected once. This TCR was recovered from a woman aged 25-40 years with COVID-19, enrolled during active disease. The source material was peripheral blood. The V gene is TRBV28, the J gene TRBJ2-7; D may be TRBD1 (6 bases). Written as DNA, the CDR3 is TGTGCCAGCAGCCCAGGACAGATAGCTTCCCGCCTTATCTTC. It is translated as CASSPGQIASRLIF. Drawing the rest from reference TRBV28 and TRBJ2-7, the complete variable domain is DVKVTQSSRYLVKRTGEKVFLECVQDMDHENMFWYRQDPGLGLRLIYFSYDVKMKEKGDIPEGYSVSREKKERFSLILESASTNQTSMYLCASSPGQIASRLIFGPGTRLTVT.